This T cell receptor beta chain was retrieved from a study of blood T cell repertoires in COVID-19. Produced via immunoSEQ multiplex PCR; TCRdb's table is partial and in-frame only. The sample has about 81,000 clones, 75% to 90% seen once. Trimming cost V 2 bases and J 3 bases; bases outside gene matches: 7. The CDR3 extends over 15 amino acids. Germline V lookup: CDR1 KGHSH, CDR2 LQKENI. Assignment of participants to cohorts was predicated upon participant-reported clinical history. The specimen was PBMCs or T cells enriched from blood (not recorded which). This TCR derives from a woman between 50 and 59 years old with acute COVID-19. V is TRBV18 and J is TRBJ2-7, with 7 nucleotides matching TRBD2. The CDR3 sequence: CASSPTREGLYEQYF. The DNA of the CDR3 is TGTGCCAGCTCACCAACGAGGGAGGGCCTCTACGAGCAGTACTTC. The variable domain in full, completed from reference TRBV18 and TRBJ2-7, reads NAGVMQNPRHLVRRRGQEARLRCSPMKGHSHVYWYRQLPEEGLKFMVYLQKENIIDESGMPKERFSAEFPKEGPSILRIQQVVRGDSAAYFCASSPTREGLYEQYFGPGTRLTVT.